Each of the 28 T cell receptor beta chains below was sequenced from the same sample in a study of blood T cell repertoires in COVID-19. Profiled with immunoSEQ multiplex PCR; TCRdb holds only in-frame clones, not every one. The data contain about 240,000 clones, more than 75% of them singletons. Sequencing input: peripheral blood. All receptors derive from a woman aged 40 to 49 who had recovered from COVID-19.

This clone is categorized as medium-sized. The rearrangement uses TRBV7-2 and TRBJ1-1, with a weak D call TRBD1 (6 bases). With 1 base removed from V and 4 bases from J, the gap between germline ends came to 13 bases. Germline CDR1 reads SGHTA; CDR2 reads FQGNSA. This CDR3 comprises 15 residues. CDR3 protein: CASSLEQGPATEAFF. CDR3 DNA sequence: TGTGCCAGCAGCTTAGAACAGGGCCCCGCCACTGAAGCTTTCTTT.

This chain connects TRBV15 to TRBJ2-5; 7 bases map to TRBD2. Germline V lookup: CDR1 LNHNV, CDR2 YYDKDF (reference sequence). CDR3 length: 16 amino acids. With 0 bases clipped from V and 7 bases from J, the junction kept 11 bases outside the gene matches. Here the CDR3 DNA reads TGTGCCACCAGCAGAGATTGGGGGGGGGAAAAAGGGACCCAGTACTTC. Residues: CATSRDWGGEKGTQYF.

The CDR3 nucleotides are TGTGCCAGCAGCTGGAGGACCGATCAGCCCCAGCATTTT. Its protein product is CASSWRTDQPQHF. The chain joins TRBV11-2 to TRBJ1-5; D gene uncertain. The CDR3 extends over 13 amino acids. With 4 bases removed from V and 5 bases from J, the gap between germline ends came to 9 bases. Per the germline V gene, CDR1 is SGHAT and CDR2 is FQNNGV.

The V gene is TRBV24-1, the J gene TRBJ2-1; 12 nucleotides agree with TRBD1. The CDR3 is 18 residues long. J lost 5 bases, V lost 3 bases, and 10 bases had no gene match. The germline V gene encodes CDR1 KGHDR and CDR2 SFDVKD. This CDR3 is CATSDRDRGLPLDNEQFF. The CDR3 nucleotides are TGTGCCACCAGTGATCGGGACAGGGGGCTACCGCTGGACAATGAGCAGTTCTTC.

The CDR3 DNA is TGTGCCAGCAGCCGGGACAGGGGGCTCGGAAACACCATATATTTT. It yields the protein CASSRDRGLGNTIYF. The rearrangement links TRBV5-4 to TRBJ1-3, with 12 bases that match TRBD1. The V gene's germline CDR1 is SGHNT and CDR2 YYREEE (reference sequence). This CDR3 is built from 15 residues. Trimming at V came to 4 bases and at J to 4 bases, leaving 3 bases not matched to a gene.

A single count supports this clone. J is TRBJ2-3 and V is TRBV7-3; a weak D match, TRBD2 (5 bases). The germline gives CDR1 SGHTA, CDR2 FQGTGA. Trimming took off 1 base at V and 0 bases at J, with 14 bases between the two ends. The CDR3 extends over 17 amino acids. CDR3 in DNA: TGTGCCAGCAGCTTAAGAGGGAGCGCCTCGAGCACAGATACGCAGTATTTT. Translation: CASSLRGSASSTDTQYF.

J is TRBJ2-7 and V is TRBV5-4, with TRBD1 as a possible D gene (6 bases). V was clipped by 4 bases and J by 2 bases, with 10 bases between them. Germline V gene lookup returns CDR1 SGHNT and CDR2 YYREEE (reference sequence). The CDR3 loop spans 13 amino acids. CDR3 residues: CASSHTGPYEQYF. Here the CDR3 DNA reads TGTGCCAGCAGCCATACAGGGCCCTACGAGCAGTACTTC.

The DNA of the CDR3 is TGTGCCAGCAGAAAACGGAGCCACGAGTTCTTC. It translates to CASRKRSHEFF. The chain combines TRBV27 with TRBJ2-1; D gene unclear. Germline CDR1 and CDR2: MNHEY and SMNVEV (reference sequence). The CDR3 contains 11 residues. Trimming took 6 bases from V and 14 from J, leaving 14 bases between them.

V is TRBV9 and J is TRBJ1-1, with TRBD1 as a possible D gene (5 bases). V was shortened by 1 base and J by 1 base, with 8 bases between the two germline ends. This CDR3 spans 14 amino acids. CDR1 and CDR2 from the germline V gene are SGDLS and YYNGEE. As DNA, the CDR3 is TGTGCCAGCAGCGTATCGGGGGGGAACACTGAAGCTTTCTTT. It codes for CASSVSGGNTEAFF.

This clone was found once. The rearrangement links TRBV30 to TRBJ2-3, with TRBD1 as a possible D gene (5 bases). The V end lost 3 bases, the J end lost 6 bases, and 22 bases lay between the germline ends. The CDR3 loop spans 16 amino acids. The V gene's germline CDR1 is GTSNPN and CDR2 SVGIG (reference sequence). The CDR3 protein is CAWSAVGRTRRDTQYF. For the CDR3, the DNA is TGTGCCTGGAGCGCCGTGGGGCGGACCCGAAGGGATACGCAGTATTTT. Full variable domain (rest looked up from reference TRBV30 and TRBJ2-3): SQTIHQWPATLVQPVGSPLSLECTVEGTSNPNLYWYRQAAGRGLQLLFYSVGIGQISSEVPQNLSASRPQDRQFILSSKKLLLSDSGFYLCAWSAVGRTRRDTQYFGPGTRLTVL.

This clone has more than one count but fewer than ten. The chain is built from TRBV13 and TRBJ2-7, with 7 bases aligning to TRBD1. The CDR3 contains 16 residues. Germline values: CDR1 PRHDT, CDR2 FYEKMQ (reference sequence). Trimming took 5 bases from V and 0 from J; bases not matched to a gene: 10. The CDR3 DNA is TGTGCCAGCAGCGCACACCAGACAGGGCTCTCCTACGAGCAGTACTTC. Its protein product is CASSAHQTGLSYEQYF.

This rearrangement joins TRBV5-5 to TRBJ1-3; 7 nucleotides align to TRBD1. V trimming: 0 bases; J trimming: 3 bases; junction bases outside the gene matches: 6. The CDR3 is made up of 16 amino acids. Per germline, CDR1 SGHKS and CDR2 YYEKEE (reference sequence). In DNA form, the CDR3 reads TGTGCCAGCAGCTTGGGGCAGGGGGGTTTTGGAAACACCATATATTTT. It specifies CASSLGQGGFGNTIYF.

The chain combines TRBV3-1 (or the pseudogene TRBV3-2) with TRBJ2-1; TRBD2 aligns across 16 bases. The junction had 15 bases not matched to a gene; V was cut back by 6 bases and J by 4 bases. Germline V gene lookup returns CDR1 LGHDT and CDR2 YNNKEL (reference sequence). The CDR3 spans 20 residues. The chain's CDR3 is CASSQGGTSGRAEGYNEQFF. The DNA for the CDR3 is TGTGCCAGCAGTCAGGGGGGGACTAGCGGGAGGGCTGAGGGATACAATGAGCAGTTCTTC.

The rearrangement joins TRBV13 to TRBJ2-5, with D possibly TRBD2 on 6 matching bases. This CDR3 spans 13 amino acids. Looked up from germline, CDR1 is PRHDT and CDR2 is FYEKMQ (reference sequence). V was shortened by 4 bases and J by 4 bases, with 10 bases between the two germline ends. DNA of the CDR3: TGTGCCAGCAGCTCGGGGGAGACAGAGACCCAGTACTTC. Its translation: CASSSGETETQYF.

This sequence joins TRBV15 and TRBJ2-2, with 7 nucleotides matching TRBD1. V lost 2 bases, J lost 6 bases, and 9 bases stayed unmatched. The CDR3 consists of 16 residues. CDR1 is LNHNV, CDR2 YYDKDF, per germline (reference sequence). The CDR3 DNA is TGTGCCACCAGCAGACACAGGGGTTCTGGCCCCGGGGAGCTGTTTTTT. This codes for CATSRHRGSGPGELFF.

The chain has TRBV6-4 and TRBJ2-7; TRBD2 aligns across 10 bases. V shed 6 bases, J shed 5 bases, and the junction held 7 bases outside the gene matches. The CDR3 is 14 residues long. CDR1 MRHNA and CDR2 SNTAGT come from the germline V gene. CDR3 sequence (DNA): TGTGCCAGCAGGCCTACTAGCGGGACCCACGAGCAGTACTTC. This gives the protein CASRPTSGTHEQYF.

Turning to this clone: Other DNA sequences in the sample encode the same CDR3. V gene TRBV5-6 combines with J gene TRBJ2-7; TRBD2 aligns across 9 bases. The CDR3 extends over 15 amino acids. V trimming: 4 bases; J trimming: 2 bases; junction bases outside the gene matches: 7. CDR1 is SGHDT, CDR2 YYEEEE, per germline. The CDR3 spells CASSPGLAGPYEQYV. CDR3 in DNA: TGTGCCAGCAGCCCCGGGCTAGCGGGGCCCTACGAGCAGTACGTC.

V usage is TRBV4-3 and J usage is TRBJ1-1; D call uncertain. Germline V gene data show CDR1 as LGHNA and CDR2 as YSLEER. Deletions cut 4 bases from V and 1 base from J, with 10 bases between. The CDR3 runs to 14 residues. The CDR3 nucleotides are TGCGCCAGCAGCCCCCAGGACTCGAACACTGAAGCTTTCTTT. This sequence encodes CASSPQDSNTEAFF.

This chain uses TRBV18 with TRBJ1-5; a weak D match, TRBD1 (6 bases). V was cut by 6 bases and J by 0 bases, with 15 bases left in between. CDR1 is KGHSH, CDR2 LQKENI, per germline. This CDR3 is 16 amino acids long. CDR3 loop: CASSPVGAGSNQPQHF. The CDR3 DNA reads TGTGCCAGCTCGCCCGTGGGGGCCGGTAGCAATCAGCCCCAGCATTTT. Drawing the rest from reference TRBV18 and TRBJ1-5, the complete variable domain is NAGVMQNPRHLVRRRGQEARLRCSPMKGHSHVYWYRQLPEEGLKFMVYLQKENIIDESGMPKERFSAEFPKEGPSILRIQQVVRGDSAAYFCASSPVGAGSNQPQHFGDGTRLSIL.

The V call is TRBV7-2, the J call TRBJ1-1, with 12 positions matching TRBD1. J gave up 11 bases and V 4 bases, and 8 bases lay outside the gene matches. This CDR3 region has 14 residues. Germline loops: CDR1 SGHTA, CDR2 FQGNSA. CDR3 sequence: CASSSGQGAGVAFF. In DNA, the CDR3 is TGTGCCAGCAGCTCGGGACAGGGGGCTGGTGTGGCTTTCTTT.

The V call is TRBV27, the J call TRBJ1-1; D is unresolved. Germline assignment: CDR1 MNHEY and CDR2 SMNVEV (reference sequence). The CDR3 has 15 amino acids. Between the trimmed V and J ends, which lost 3 bases and 0 bases, there was a span of 11 bases. CDR3 residues: CASSFRPLMNTEAFF. The DNA for the CDR3 is TGTGCCAGCAGTTTCAGGCCCCTCATGAACACTGAAGCTTTCTTT.

The V gene is TRBV6-1, the J gene TRBJ2-7; TRBD2 is a possible D gene (5 bases). Per the germline V gene, CDR1 is MNHNS and CDR2 is SASEGT. The CDR3 totals 12 residues. Trimming took 6 bases from V and 6 from J, leaving 12 bases between them. CDR3 DNA sequence: TGTGCCAGCAGCCTCAGCGGACCCGAGCAGTACGTC. This gives the protein CASSLSGPEQYV.

The V call is TRBV18, the J call TRBJ2-7; 8 nucleotides line up with TRBD2. V dropped 6 bases and J dropped 6; count of bases not matched to a gene: 16. In germline, CDR1 is KGHSH, CDR2 LQKENI. CDR3 size: 16 residues. CDR3 loop: CASSPPGVAGSSEQYF. The DNA of the CDR3 is TGTGCCAGCTCCCCCCCGGGGGTAGCGGGGAGTAGCGAGCAGTACTTC.

Here the CDR3 DNA reads TGTGCCAGCAGCCCCGGGACAACTGGAAACACCATATATTTT. The encoded protein is CASSPGTTGNTIYF. The chain couples TRBV7-9 to TRBJ1-3; a weak D match, TRBD1 (6 bases). V lost 5 bases, J lost 2 bases, and 10 bases lay in between. The CDR3 is 14 residues long. CDR1 and CDR2 (germline): SEHNR, FQNEAQ (reference sequence).

Concerning this clone: Relative to the germline gene, one junction end is altered; a read error may explain this. The chain has TRBV30 and TRBJ2-2; D may be TRBD2 (6 bases). The length of the CDR3 is 13 residues. The V gene's germline CDR1 is GTSNPN and CDR2 SVGIG (reference sequence). The CDR3 coding sequence is TGTGCCTGGACCCACCCGGGACCCGGGGGGCTGTTTTTT. Encoded protein: CAWTHPGPGGLFF.

The chain links TRBV18 to TRBJ2-1, with TRBD2 matching over 7 bases. The CDR3 is 17 residues long. CDR1 and CDR2 (germline): KGHSH, LQKENI. V lost 3 bases, J lost 2 bases, and 10 bases stayed unmatched. CDR3 region: CASSPPGGRDAYNEQFF. CDR3 bases: TGTGCCAGCTCACCCCCTGGCGGGAGAGACGCCTACAATGAGCAGTTCTTC.

This clone was counted between two and nine times. This chain's CDR3 is CASRLGPQETQYF. CDR3 DNA: TGTGCCAGCAGGTTGGGCCCCCAAGAGACCCAGTACTTC. This chain links TRBV12-3 or TRBV12-4 with TRBJ2-5; D remains unclear. V lost 6 bases and J lost 1, with 9 bases in between. CDR3 size: 13 residues.

The chain is built from TRBV7-3 and TRBJ1-3; D unresolved. CDR1 SGHTA and CDR2 FQGTGA come from the germline V gene. The ends were cut back, 0 bases at V and 0 bases at J, with 12 bases in the middle. The CDR3 totals 17 residues. This CDR3 reads CASSLTGGGSSGNTIYF. The DNA of the CDR3 is TGTGCCAGCAGCTTAACGGGCGGAGGGAGCTCTGGAAACACCATATATTTT.